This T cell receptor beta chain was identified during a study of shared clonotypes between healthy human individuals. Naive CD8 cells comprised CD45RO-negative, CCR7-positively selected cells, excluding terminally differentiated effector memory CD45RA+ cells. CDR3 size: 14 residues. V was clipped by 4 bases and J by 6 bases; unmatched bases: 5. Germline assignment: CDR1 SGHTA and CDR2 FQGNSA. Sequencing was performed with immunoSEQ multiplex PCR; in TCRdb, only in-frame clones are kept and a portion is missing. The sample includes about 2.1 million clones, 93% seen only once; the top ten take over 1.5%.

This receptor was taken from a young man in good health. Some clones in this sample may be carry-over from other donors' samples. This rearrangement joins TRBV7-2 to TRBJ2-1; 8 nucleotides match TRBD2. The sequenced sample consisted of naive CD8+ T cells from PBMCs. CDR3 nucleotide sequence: TGTGCCAGCAGCTGGTCGGGAGGGGGCAATGAGCAGTTCTTC. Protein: CASSWSGGGNEQFF.